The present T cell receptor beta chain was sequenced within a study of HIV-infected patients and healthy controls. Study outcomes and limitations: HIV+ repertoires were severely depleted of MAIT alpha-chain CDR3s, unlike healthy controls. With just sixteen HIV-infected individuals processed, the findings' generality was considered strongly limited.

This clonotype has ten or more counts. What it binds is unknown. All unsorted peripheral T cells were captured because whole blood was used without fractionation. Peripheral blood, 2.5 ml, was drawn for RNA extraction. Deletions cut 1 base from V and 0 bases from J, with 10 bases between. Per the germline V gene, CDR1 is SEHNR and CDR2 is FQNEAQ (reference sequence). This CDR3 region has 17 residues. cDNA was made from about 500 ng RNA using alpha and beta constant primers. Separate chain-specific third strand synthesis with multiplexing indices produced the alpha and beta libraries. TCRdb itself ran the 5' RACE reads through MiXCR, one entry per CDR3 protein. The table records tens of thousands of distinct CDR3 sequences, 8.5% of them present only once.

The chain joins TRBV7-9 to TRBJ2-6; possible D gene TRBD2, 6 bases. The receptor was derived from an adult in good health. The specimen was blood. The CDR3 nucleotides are TGTGCCAGCAGCTTAGGTGCGGGGAGCTCTGGGGCCAACGTCCTGACTTTC. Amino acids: CASSLGAGSSGANVLTF.